This T cell receptor beta chain was found in a study of immune evolution from preneoplasia to lung adenocarcinoma. Study-wide points: Normal lung had the highest top T cell clone frequencies. Normal lung had highest clonality; later lesions appeared denser, more diverse. KRAS-mutant nodules had the highest T cell clonality.

Histologic diagnosis was independently verified by two lung pathologists. About this clone: Antigen specificity is unknown.

Repertoires were generated with immunoSEQ multiplex PCR, while TCRdb's copy carries only in-frame clones and drops some. The repertoire holds around 3,500 clones, with about three quarters as singletons. The ends were cut back, 3 bases at V and 4 bases at J, with 9 bases in the middle. The CDR3 totals 13 residues. Per germline, CDR1 SGHNT and CDR2 YENEEA. The sample consisted of FFPE lung adenocarcinoma in situ tissue. The J gene is TRBJ2-5, the V gene TRBV11-3; D is unresolved. The receptor comes from a person aged 55-80 years with lung adenocarcinoma. CDR3 DNA: TGTGCCAGCAGCTTGGGTCACGGAGAGACCCAGTACTTC. The encoded protein is CASSLGHGETQYF. The complete variable domain, with remaining parts taken from reference TRBV11-3 and TRBJ2-5, reads EAGVVQSPRYKIIEKKQPVAFWCNPISGHNTLYWYLQNLGQGPELLIRYENEEAVDDSQLPKDRFSAERLKGVDSTLKIQPAELGDSAVYLCASSLGHGETQYFGPGTRLLVL.